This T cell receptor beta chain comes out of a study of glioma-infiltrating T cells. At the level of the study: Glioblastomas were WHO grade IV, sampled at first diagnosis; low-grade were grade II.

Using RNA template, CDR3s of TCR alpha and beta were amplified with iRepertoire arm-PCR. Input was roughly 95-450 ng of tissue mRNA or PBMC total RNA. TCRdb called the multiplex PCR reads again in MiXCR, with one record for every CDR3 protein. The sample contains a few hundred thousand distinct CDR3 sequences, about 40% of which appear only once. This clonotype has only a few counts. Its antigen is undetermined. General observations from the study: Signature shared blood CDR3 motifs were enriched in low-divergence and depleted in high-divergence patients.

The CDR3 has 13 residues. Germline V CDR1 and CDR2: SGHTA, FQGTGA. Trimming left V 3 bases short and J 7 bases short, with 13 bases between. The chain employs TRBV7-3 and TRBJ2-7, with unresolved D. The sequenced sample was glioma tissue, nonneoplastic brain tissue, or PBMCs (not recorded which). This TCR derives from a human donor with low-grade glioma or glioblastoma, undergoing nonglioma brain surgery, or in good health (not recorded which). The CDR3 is CASSLNSGTEQYF. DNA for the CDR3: TGTGCCAGCAGCTTGAACTCGGGCACGGAGCAGTACTTC.